These 19 T cell receptor beta chains share one sample of origin, sequenced in a study of T cells in Graves' hyperthyroidism and ophthalmopathy. Amplified regions were TCR beta CDR3 sequences from RNA transcripts. HTBI primers were employed in a first-round RT-PCR of the TCR CDR3. TCRdb called the multiplex PCR reads again in MiXCR, with one record for every CDR3 protein. This table holds more than 300,000 distinct CDR3 sequences, approximately 18% found once. Sequencing used blood. Source of these receptors: a woman aged 25 to 39 with Graves' hyperthyroidism that later progressed to Graves' ophthalmopathy.

This clonotype was counted many times. V usage is TRBV27 and J usage is TRBJ2-5; 10 nucleotides line up with TRBD1. After removal of 3 bases from V and 5 bases from J, the junction contained 9 bases not matched to a gene. Germline lookup yields CDR1 MNHEY and CDR2 SMNVEV (reference sequence). This CDR3 comprises 16 residues. The CDR3 sequence is CASSLYGTGVGETQYF. CDR3 DNA sequence: TGTGCCAGCAGTTTGTACGGGACAGGGGTGGGCGAGACCCAGTACTTC.

The V call is TRBV27, the J call TRBJ1-3; the D is unclear. The CDR3 length is 15 residues. Between the trimmed V and J ends, which lost 0 bases and 1 base, there was a span of 7 bases. In germline, CDR1 is MNHEY, CDR2 SMNVEV (reference sequence). Here the CDR3 reads CASSLSAGSGNTIYF. CDR3 nucleotides: TGTGCCAGCAGTTTATCCGCCGGATCTGGAAACACCATATATTTT.

V usage is TRBV30 and J usage is TRBJ2-7; 7 nucleotides match TRBD2. The J segment lost 4 bases and the V segment lost 3 bases, leaving 3 bases of the junction unmatched. The CDR3 extends over 12 amino acids. Germline lookup yields CDR1 GTSNPN and CDR2 SVGIG (reference sequence). The CDR3 nucleotides read TGTGCCTGGAGGGCTAGCGGTTACGAGCAGTACTTC. It codes for CAWRASGYEQYF.

The chain combines TRBV27 with TRBJ1-4, with D possibly matching TRBD1 (5 bases). Trimming took 5 bases from V and 3 from J, leaving 10 bases between them. Germline lookup yields CDR1 MNHEY and CDR2 SMNVEV (reference sequence). The CDR3 spans 14 residues. DNA for the CDR3: TGTGCCAGCAGTCAGGGCCAGCCTAATGAAAAACTGTTTTTT. This gives the protein CASSQGQPNEKLFF.

This clonotype occurred many times. The rearrangement links TRBV18 to TRBJ1-2; 7 nucleotides line up with TRBD1. Per the germline V gene, CDR1 is KGHSH and CDR2 is LQKENI. J lost 4 bases, V lost 1 base, and 3 bases had no gene match. The CDR3 has 14 amino acids. The chain's CDR3 is CASSPRDRFYGYTF. The CDR3 nucleotides are TGTGCCAGCTCACCACGGGACAGATTCTATGGCTACACCTTC.

The chain employs TRBV7-9 and TRBJ2-7; D possibly uses TRBD1 or TRBD2 (5 bases each). Germline V lookup: CDR1 SEHNR, CDR2 FQNEAQ (reference sequence). This CDR3 spans 15 amino acids. Trimming removed 4 bases from V and 4 bases from J, with 17 bases in between. The CDR3 is CASSSGAGVPYEQYF. CDR3 sequence (DNA): TGTGCCAGCAGCTCCGGGGCCGGAGTCCCATACGAGCAGTACTTC.

The genes are TRBV10-3 and TRBJ2-7; D could derive from TRBD1 or TRBD2 (5 bases each). V lost 7 bases, J lost 0 bases, and 13 bases lay in between. CDR3 length: 14 amino acids. Looked up from germline, CDR1 is ENHRY and CDR2 is SYGVKD. The CDR3 loop reads CAITGTHGSYEQYF. Written as DNA, the CDR3 is TGTGCCATCACCGGGACGCACGGCTCCTACGAGCAGTACTTC.

The sample holds many counts of this clonotype. V gene TRBV6-1 combines with J gene TRBJ1-2; TRBD1 agrees at 10 bases. Germline V gene data show CDR1 as MNHNS and CDR2 as SASEGT. The V segment lost 3 bases and the J segment 8 bases; nucleotides outside the gene matches: 9. The CDR3 extends over 15 amino acids. The CDR3 is CASSDPDRGKGGYTF. The CDR3 nucleotides are TGTGCCAGCAGTGATCCGGACAGGGGGAAAGGAGGCTACACCTTC.

The chain recombines TRBV6-1 with TRBJ1-2; D is possibly TRBD1 (6 bases). CDR1 is MNHNS and CDR2 is SASEGT in the germline V gene. The CDR3 has 13 amino acids. With 6 bases removed from V and 7 bases from J, the gap between germline ends came to 15 bases. CDR3 in DNA: TGTGCCAGCAGATCTCAGGGGAGGACTGGCTACACCTTC. Translating gives CASRSQGRTGYTF.

The sample holds a few counts of this clonotype. V gene TRBV6-4 combines with J gene TRBJ2-1; 7 bases are shared with TRBD1. V shed 6 bases and J 2 bases; nucleotides not matched to a gene: 16. CDR1 is MRHNA, CDR2 SNTAGT, per germline. There are 18 residues in the CDR3. The CDR3 loop reads CASRPGQASPITYNEQFF. The CDR3 DNA reads TGTGCCAGCAGACCCGGACAGGCCTCCCCTATTACCTACAATGAGCAGTTCTTC.

The rearrangement joins TRBV28 to TRBJ1-1; D call uncertain. The CDR3 totals 12 residues. V was cut by 7 bases and J by 4 bases, with 10 bases left in between. The germline V gene has CDR1 MDHEN and CDR2 SYDVKM. This CDR3 reads CASNRVGTEAFF. The CDR3 DNA is TGTGCCAGCAACAGAGTAGGCACTGAAGCTTTCTTT.

This clonotype occurred a few times. One end of the junction varies from germline; a read error may be responsible. V and J are TRBV5-6 and TRBJ2-7, with D perhaps TRBD1 or TRBD2 (5 bases each). The CDR3 runs 15 residues. Germline CDR1 and CDR2: SGHDT and YYEEEE. The chain's CDR3 is CARSFSPGRTYEQYF. For the CDR3, the DNA is TGTGCCCGCAGCTTTTCACCGGGGCGCACCTACGAGCAGTACTTC.

This clonotype came up many times. The chain has TRBV2 and TRBJ2-7; D uncertain. CDR3 length: 13 residues. Trimming stripped 4 bases from V and 3 bases from J, with 10 bases between. Germline V CDR1 and CDR2: SNHLY, FYNNEI. Here the CDR3 DNA reads TGTGCCAGCAGTGGACGGCCCCACTACGAGCAGTACTTC. Encoded protein: CASSGRPHYEQYF.

This clonotype was observed at least ten times. The genes are TRBV15 and TRBJ2-7, with D perhaps TRBD1 (5 bases). Germline V lookup: CDR1 LNHNV, CDR2 YYDKDF (reference sequence). Between the trimmed V and J ends, which lost 3 bases and 3 bases, there was a span of 6 bases. The CDR3 has 12 amino acids. Here the CDR3 DNA reads TGTGCCACCAGCAGCGGACACTACGAGCAGTACTTC. It specifies CATSSGHYEQYF.

The J gene is TRBJ2-1, the V gene TRBV5-4; 8 bases align to TRBD1. The germline CDR1 and CDR2 sequences are SGHNT and YYREEE (reference sequence). V was pared by 3 bases and J by 8 bases, with 16 bases of the junction left unmatched. The CDR3 totals 17 residues. Here the CDR3 reads CASSSPLTGAQGDEQFF. For the CDR3, the DNA is TGTGCCAGCAGCTCGCCCTTGACAGGGGCCCAGGGTGATGAGCAGTTCTTC.

This clonotype has at least ten counts. The V and J genes are TRBV28 and TRBJ1-1, with a tentative D call TRBD1 (6 bases). Germline CDR1 reads MDHEN; CDR2 reads SYDVKM. Trimming took 6 bases from V and 8 from J, leaving 13 bases between them. The CDR3 consists of 12 residues. CDR3 loop: CASREPGTEAFF. The CDR3, as DNA: TGTGCCAGCAGAGAACCCGGGACAGAAGCTTTCTTT.

This clonotype was recorded at least ten times. The rearrangement links TRBV10-3 to TRBJ1-2; D is possibly TRBD1 (6 bases). CDR1 ENHRY and CDR2 SYGVKD come from the germline V gene. V was pared by 4 bases and J by 1 base, with 13 bases between. The CDR3 covers 15 residues. CDR3 amino acids: CAISGRTENNYGYTF. As DNA, the CDR3 is TGTGCCATCAGTGGAAGGACAGAAAATAACTATGGCTACACCTTC.

A few counts support this clonotype. This CDR3 is CASSEGNANTGELFF. The CDR3 nucleotides read TGTGCCAGCAGTGAAGGAAACGCGAACACCGGGGAGCTGTTTTTT. The chain recombines TRBV6-1 with TRBJ2-2; D is ambiguous. Trimming left V 1 base short and J 0 bases short, with 6 bases between. The germline CDR1 and CDR2 sequences are MNHNS and SASEGT. The CDR3 loop spans 15 amino acids.

V and J are TRBV6-1 and TRBJ2-1; TRBD2 matches 7 bases. The V segment lost 0 bases and the J segment 0 bases; nucleotides outside the gene matches: 8. The CDR3 spans 18 residues. Germline-derived CDR1 and CDR2 are MNHNS and SASEGT. The CDR3 DNA sequence: TGTGCCAGCAGTGAAGCACCAGAGAGCGGGGCCTCCTACAATGAGCAGTTCTTC. Translation gives CASSEAPESGASYNEQFF.